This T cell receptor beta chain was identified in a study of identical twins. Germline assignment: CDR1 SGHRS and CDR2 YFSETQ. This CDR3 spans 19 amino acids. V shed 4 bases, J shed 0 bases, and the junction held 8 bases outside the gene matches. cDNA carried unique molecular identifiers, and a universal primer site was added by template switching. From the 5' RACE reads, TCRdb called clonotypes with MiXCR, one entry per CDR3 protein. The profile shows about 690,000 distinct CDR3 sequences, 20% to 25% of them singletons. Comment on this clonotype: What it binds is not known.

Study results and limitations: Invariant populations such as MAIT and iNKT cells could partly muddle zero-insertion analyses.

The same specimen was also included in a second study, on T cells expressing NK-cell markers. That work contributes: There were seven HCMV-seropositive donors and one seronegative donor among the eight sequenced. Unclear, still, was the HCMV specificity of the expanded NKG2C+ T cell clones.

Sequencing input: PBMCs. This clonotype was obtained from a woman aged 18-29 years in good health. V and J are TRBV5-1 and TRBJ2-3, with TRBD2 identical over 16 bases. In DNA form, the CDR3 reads TGCGCCAGCAGCCCAGGGACTAGCGGGGGGGCCCGGAGCACAGATACGCAGTATTTT. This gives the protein CASSPGTSGGARSTDTQYF.